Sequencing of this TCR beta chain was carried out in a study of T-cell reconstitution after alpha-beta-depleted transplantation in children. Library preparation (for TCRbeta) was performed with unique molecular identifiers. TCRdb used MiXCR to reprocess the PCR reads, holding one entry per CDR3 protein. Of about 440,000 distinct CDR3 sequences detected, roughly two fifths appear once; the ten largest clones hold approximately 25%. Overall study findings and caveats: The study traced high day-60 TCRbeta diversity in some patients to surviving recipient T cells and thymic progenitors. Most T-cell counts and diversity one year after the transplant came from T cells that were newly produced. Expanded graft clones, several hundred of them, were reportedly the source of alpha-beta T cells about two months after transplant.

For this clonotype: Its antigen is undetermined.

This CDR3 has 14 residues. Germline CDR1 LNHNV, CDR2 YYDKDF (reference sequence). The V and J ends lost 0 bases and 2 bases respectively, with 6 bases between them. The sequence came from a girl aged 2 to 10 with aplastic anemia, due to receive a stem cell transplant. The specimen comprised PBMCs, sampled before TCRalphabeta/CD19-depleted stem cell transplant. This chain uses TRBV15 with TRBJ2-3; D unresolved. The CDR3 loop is CATSRDKVTDTQYF. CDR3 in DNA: TGTGCCACCAGCAGAGACAAGGTCACAGATACGCAGTATTTT. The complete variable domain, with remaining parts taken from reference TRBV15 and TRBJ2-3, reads DAMVIQNPRYQVTQFGKPVTLSCSQTLNHNVMYWYQQKSSQAPKLLFHYYDKDFNNEADTPDNFQSRRPNTSFCFLDIRSPGLGDTAMYLCATSRDKVTDTQYFGPGTRLTVL.